The 31 T cell receptor beta chains below come from one sample, sequenced in a study of long-term antiretroviral therapy in people with HIV. Survey level was the resolution at which the v3.0 immunoSEQ assay ran. The protocol was immunoSEQ multiplex PCR, while the TCRdb copy is restricted to in-frame clones and leaves out a portion. The sample carries some 35,000 clones, roughly 93% recorded once. Sequences were derived from unsorted PBMCs, sampled 4.1 years after starting antiretroviral therapy. The receptors stem from a woman aged 45-59 years with HIV.

This clone is a singleton in its sample. The chain links TRBV7-9 to TRBJ2-5; D might be TRBD2 (6 bases). The CDR3 extends over 14 amino acids. V lost 5 bases and J lost 3, with 13 bases in between. Germline-derived CDR1 and CDR2 are SEHNR and FQNEAQ (reference sequence). The CDR3 here is CASSPGTPEETQYF. In nucleotides, the CDR3 is TGTGCCAGCAGCCCGGGGACTCCCGAAGAGACCCAGTACTTC.

The J gene is TRBJ1-1, the V gene TRBV29-1; no firm D call. CDR3 length: 16 amino acids. V was pared by 4 bases and J by 4 bases, with 22 bases between. Germline CDR1 SQVTM, CDR2 ANQGSEA. The chain's CDR3 is CSVVDGGSPRSTEAFF. The CDR3 coding sequence is TGCAGCGTTGTAGACGGTGGGAGCCCACGGAGCACTGAAGCTTTCTTT.

V and J are TRBV6-6 and TRBJ2-3; no definite D call. The CDR3 is made up of 15 amino acids. Trimming removed 2 bases at V and 3 bases at J, with 12 bases between. Germline V gene data show CDR1 as MNHNY and CDR2 as SVGAGI (reference sequence). The DNA of the CDR3 is TGTGCCAGCAGTTACCTAGTCCGCGGAACAGATACGCAGTATTTT. This gives the protein CASSYLVRGTDTQYF.

The chain's CDR3 is CASSLRLAQETQYF. The CDR3 bases are TGCGCCAGCAGCTTGCGACTAGCTCAAGAGACCCAGTACTTC. V and J are TRBV4-3 and TRBJ2-5; TRBD2 matches 7 bases. Per germline, CDR1 LGHNA and CDR2 YSLEER. V shed 5 bases, J shed 2 bases, and the junction held 5 bases outside the gene matches. The CDR3 has 14 amino acids.

V gene TRBV5-1 combines with J gene TRBJ1-6, with D perhaps TRBD1 (6 bases). Trimming took off 1 base at V and 8 bases at J, with 13 bases between the two ends. Germline CDR1 SGHRS, CDR2 YFSETQ. CDR3 length equals 15 residues. The CDR3 DNA follows: TGCGCCAGCAGCTTGTTGTCAGGGGTTGATTCACCCCTCCACTTT. Amino acid sequence: CASSLLSGVDSPLHF.

The chain couples TRBV7-8 to TRBJ1-4, with no clear D. The CDR3 covers 16 residues. Trimming took off 2 bases at V and 0 bases at J, with 10 bases between the two ends. Looked up from germline, CDR1 is SGHVS and CDR2 is FQNEAQ. CDR3 nucleotide sequence: TGTGCCAGCAGCTTACTGGTGTCCGCAACTAATGAAAAACTGTTTTTT. Translation gives CASSLLVSATNEKLFF. Together with reference TRBV7-8 and TRBJ1-4, the CDR3 gives the full variable domain: GAGVSQSPRYKVAKRGQDVALRCDPISGHVSLFWYQQALGQGPEFLTYFQNEAQLDKSGLPSDRFFAERPEGSVSTLKIQRTQQEDSAVYLCASSLLVSATNEKLFFGSGTQLSVL.

This chain connects TRBV6-4 to TRBJ2-7, with D unresolved. This CDR3 has 14 residues. CDR1 is MRHNA and CDR2 is SNTAGT in the germline V gene. The V and J ends lost 7 bases and 1 base respectively, with 14 bases between them. Here the CDR3 reads CASKLEPRSYEQYF. The DNA of the CDR3 is TGTGCCAGCAAATTAGAGCCTCGATCCTACGAGCAGTACTTC.

The rearrangement uses TRBV7-9 and TRBJ1-1; tentative D call: TRBD1 (6 bases). Trimming shortened V by 1 base and J by 5 bases, and 8 bases separated the two germline ends. CDR1 is SEHNR and CDR2 is FQNEAQ in the germline V gene (reference sequence). The CDR3 spans 13 residues. CDR3 DNA sequence: TGTGCCAGCAGCTTAGACAGGGCGACTGAAGCTTTCTTT. Its translation is CASSLDRATEAFF. Full variable domain (outside the CDR3, taken from reference TRBV7-9 and TRBJ1-1): DTGVSQNPRHKITKRGQNVTFRCDPISEHNRLYWYRQTLGQGPEFLTYFQNEAQLEKSRLLSDRFSAERPKGSFSTLEIQRTEQGDSAMYLCASSLDRATEAFFGQGTRLTVV.

CDR3 sequence: CASSVGQSLAKNIQYF. The CDR3 DNA is TGCGCCAGCAGCGTCGGACAGAGCCTAGCCAAAAACATTCAGTACTTC. The genes are TRBV5-1 and TRBJ2-4, with D tentatively TRBD1 (6 bases). CDR3 length: 16 amino acids. Per germline, CDR1 SGHRS and CDR2 YFSETQ. Trimming left V 4 bases short and J 0 bases short, with 14 bases between.

This chain's CDR3 is CASSARLGEQYF. CDR3 bases: TGTGCCAGCAGCGCGCGGCTGGGGGAGCAGTACTTC. V and J are TRBV9 and TRBJ2-7; D is unresolved. Trimming removed 3 bases from V and 7 bases from J, with 11 bases in between. The CDR3 is 12 residues long. Germline CDR1 is SGDLS and CDR2 is YYNGEE.

This chain connects TRBV2 to TRBJ2-7; TRBD2 agrees at 7 bases. CDR3 length: 15 amino acids. Germline V gives CDR1 SNHLY, CDR2 FYNNEI. The V and J ends lost 6 bases and 2 bases, in that order; junction bases with no gene match: 10. CDR3 protein: CASRAEGLSPYEQYF. CDR3 DNA: TGTGCCAGCAGAGCAGAGGGACTATCGCCCTACGAGCAGTACTTC.

The gene calls are TRBV6-1 and TRBJ2-7, with D perhaps being TRBD1 or TRBD2 (5 bases each). Germline-derived CDR1 and CDR2 are MNHNS and SASEGT. Deletions cut 1 base from V and 3 bases from J, with 10 bases between. The CDR3 runs to 14 residues. The CDR3 region is CASSEVRGSYEQYF. DNA for the CDR3: TGTGCCAGCAGTGAAGTGAGGGGCAGCTACGAGCAGTACTTC.

This chain joins TRBV29-1 and TRBJ1-1; TRBD1 aligns across 8 bases. Looked up from germline, CDR1 is SQVTM and CDR2 is ANQGSEA. The junction had 8 bases not matched to a gene; V was cut back by 5 bases and J by 6 bases. The CDR3 has 13 amino acids. Here the CDR3 reads CSVSDRGESEAFF. The CDR3 nucleotides read TGCAGCGTTAGCGACAGGGGAGAGTCTGAAGCTTTCTTT.

The chain uses TRBV9 and TRBJ2-1; either TRBD1 or TRBD2 may supply D (5 bases each). The germline CDR1 and CDR2 sequences are SGDLS and YYNGEE. Deletions cut 0 bases from V and 8 bases from J, with 21 bases between. The length of the CDR3 is 17 residues. The CDR3 region has the DNA TGTGCCAGCAGCGTAGAGGGGAAGGCTAGCTTCGTGGATGAGCAGTTCTTC. Residues: CASSVEGKASFVDEQFF. Using reference TRBV9 and TRBJ2-1 for the parts outside the CDR3, the full variable domain is DSGVTQTPKHLITATGQRVTLRCSPRSGDLSVYWYQQSLDQGLQFLIQYYNGEERAKGNILERFSAQQFPDLHSELNLSSLELGDSALYFCASSVEGKASFVDEQFFGPGTRLTVL.

The gene calls are TRBV2 and TRBJ1-3; D may be TRBD1 (5 bases). Germline V gene lookup returns CDR1 SNHLY and CDR2 FYNNEI. The CDR3 is made up of 13 amino acids. The V and J ends lost 3 bases and 9 bases respectively, with 12 bases between them. CDR3 DNA sequence: TGTGCCAGCAGTGAGTCGGAGGGGATCACCATATATTTT. Translated: CASSESEGITIYF.

This chain links TRBV4-1 with TRBJ2-5; TRBD2 matches 11 bases. The junction had 6 bases not matched to a gene; V was cut back by 2 bases and J by 4 bases. CDR3 length: 16 amino acids. Germline V gives CDR1 MGHRA, CDR2 YSYEKL. CDR3: CASSQLGLAGRETQYF. CDR3 bases: TGCGCCAGCAGCCAACTAGGACTAGCGGGCAGAGAGACCCAGTACTTC.

This clone was seen a single time. This chain joins TRBV7-3 and TRBJ2-7, with no clear D. The CDR3 length is 15 residues. Germline V CDR1 and CDR2: SGHTA, FQGTGA. With 4 bases removed from V and 7 bases from J, the gap between germline ends came to 20 bases. The chain's CDR3 is CASSSSGLPGREQYF. CDR3 coding DNA: TGTGCCAGCAGCTCGTCGGGTCTCCCCGGCCGAGAGCAGTACTTC.

V usage is TRBV7-9 and J usage is TRBJ1-1, with D possibly being TRBD1 (6 bases). Trimming left V 8 bases short and J 6 bases short, with 22 bases between. This CDR3 has 15 residues. Germline V gene sequence: CDR1 SEHNR, CDR2 FQNEAQ (reference sequence). In nucleotides, the CDR3 is TGTGCCAGCCTCGCTACAGGGAATGGGCAATCTGAAGCTTTCTTT. Amino acids: CASLATGNGQSEAFF.

The CDR3 coding sequence is TGTGCCAGCAGCCAAGGGGAAGTCTCAGGTAGTGAAAAACTGTTTTTT. Its protein product is CASSQGEVSGSEKLFF. This chain connects TRBV4-2 to TRBJ1-4; D not certain. There are 16 residues in the CDR3. Trimming pared 1 base from V and 7 bases from J, leaving 16 bases between. CDR1 and CDR2 from the germline V gene are LGHNA and YNFKEQ.

This clone was picked up one time. This chain joins TRBV6-1 and TRBJ1-6; TRBD1 aligns across 8 bases. V lost 6 bases to trimming and J lost 8 bases; unmatched junction nucleotides: 6. The CDR3 is 14 residues long. The germline V gene encodes CDR1 MNHNS and CDR2 SASEGT. The CDR3 region has the DNA TGTGCCAGCAGAGCAGGGGGCTCGGATTCACCCCTCCACTTT. This encodes CASRAGGSDSPLHF.

V is TRBV5-1 and J is TRBJ1-4; D is undetermined. V was pared by 0 bases and J by 4 bases, with 13 bases between. This CDR3 spans 16 amino acids. Germline CDR1 and CDR2: SGHRS and YFSETQ. The CDR3 spells CASSLGPYGVNEKLFF. DNA for the CDR3: TGCGCCAGCAGCTTGGGACCGTATGGGGTTAATGAAAAACTGTTTTTT.

Notes on this clone: Germline is not matched at one junction end, which may reflect a read error. The chain couples TRBV6-5 to TRBJ2-7; D not resolved. Germline CDR1 reads MNHEY; CDR2 reads SVGAGI. The CDR3 has 13 residues. The CDR3 DNA follows: TGTGCCAGCAGAAAAAGGACGGGTAATCAGCTCCTTTTC. It encodes CASRKRTGNQLLF.

The chain carries TRBV15 and TRBJ1-2; tentative D call: TRBD1 (5 bases). The V end was cut by 0 bases, the J end by 4 bases, with 12 bases between. Germline V gene sequence: CDR1 LNHNV, CDR2 YYDKDF (reference sequence). The CDR3 totals 15 residues. The DNA for the CDR3 is TGTGCCACCAGCAGAGATACCCAGGGTAGCTATGGCTACACCTTC. This codes for CATSRDTQGSYGYTF. The complete variable domain, with remaining parts taken from reference TRBV15 and TRBJ1-2, reads DAMVIQNPRYQVTQFGKPVTLSCSQTLNHNVMYWYQQKSSQAPKLLFHYYDKDFNNEADTPDNFQSRRPNTSFCFLDIRSPGLGDTAMYLCATSRDTQGSYGYTFGSGTRLTVV.

This clone was observed a single time. The gene calls are TRBV7-2 and TRBJ2-3; 12 nucleotides line up with TRBD2. Germline values: CDR1 SGHTA, CDR2 FQGNSA. The CDR3 runs to 17 residues. J gave up 2 bases and V 4 bases, and 7 bases lay outside the gene matches. CDR3 DNA: TGTGCCAGCAGCTCCCGGACTAGCGGGGTTTACACAGATACGCAGTATTTT. Protein product: CASSSRTSGVYTDTQYF.

The V call is TRBV5-1, the J call TRBJ2-7; D perhaps matches TRBD2 (7 bases). V was clipped by 1 base and J by 3 bases, with 23 bases between them. Germline CDR1 and CDR2: SGHRS and YFSETQ. This CDR3 contains 18 residues. CDR3 nucleotide sequence: TGCGCCAGCAGCTTGTCTACGGGGGGCTACCTGACATACTACGAGCAGTACTTC. Protein product: CASSLSTGGYLTYYEQYF.

The J gene is TRBJ2-7, the V gene TRBV10-3, with no clear D. There are 12 residues in the CDR3. Germline lookup yields CDR1 ENHRY and CDR2 SYGVKD. V lost 6 bases, J lost 3 bases, and 9 bases lay in between. Written as DNA, the CDR3 is TGTGCCATCAGCGGACGGAGCTACGAGCAGTACTTC. Translation gives CAISGRSYEQYF.

In nucleotides, the CDR3 is TGTGCCAGCAGCTTGCCCGGGACCCACACCGGGGAGCTGTTTTTT. Its translation: CASSLPGTHTGELFF. This sequence joins TRBV5-4 and TRBJ2-2; D may be TRBD1 or TRBD2 (5 bases each). Germline loops: CDR1 SGHNT, CDR2 YYREEE (reference sequence). V was clipped by 1 base and J by 3 bases, with 10 bases between them. The CDR3 spans 15 residues.

The chain carries TRBV5-5 and TRBJ2-7, with 7 bases fitting TRBD2. The V and J ends lost 5 bases and 6 bases, in that order; junction bases with no gene match: 8. Germline V gene sequence: CDR1 SGHKS, CDR2 YYEKEE (reference sequence). The CDR3 is made up of 13 amino acids. CDR3 region: CASRPGTGGEQYF. The CDR3 DNA is TGTGCCAGCAGACCCGGGACGGGAGGCGAGCAGTACTTC.

This CDR3 is CASSPDGQVYEQYF. CDR3 bases: TGTGCCAGCAGCCCCGACGGTCAGGTCTACGAGCAGTACTTC. This sequence joins TRBV7-3 and TRBJ2-7; D not resolved. Trimming removed 5 bases at V and 3 bases at J, with 14 bases between. The CDR3 runs 14 residues. CDR1 is SGHTA and CDR2 is FQGTGA in the germline V gene.

The rearrangement uses TRBV11-1 and TRBJ2-7; D may be TRBD1 or TRBD2 (6 bases each). Germline-derived CDR1 and CDR2 are SGHAT and FQDESV (reference sequence). The V end was cut by 1 base, the J end by 6 bases, with 13 bases between. There are 14 residues in the CDR3. In DNA, the CDR3 is TGTGCCAGCAGCTTAGGGGGGGCCTTCAGCGAGCAGTACTTC. This gives the protein CASSLGGAFSEQYF.

The J gene is TRBJ2-5, the V gene TRBV4-2; 13 bases are a match to TRBD2. Unmatched junction bases numbered 1, after V lost 0 bases and J lost 0 bases. CDR3 length equals 17 residues. Per the germline V gene, CDR1 is LGHNA and CDR2 is YNFKEQ. The CDR3 is CASSQEGTSGDQETQYF. CDR3 nucleotides: TGTGCCAGCAGCCAAGAAGGGACTAGCGGGGACCAAGAGACCCAGTACTTC.